These T cell receptor beta chains were read from a single sample in a study of T cells in Graves' hyperthyroidism and ophthalmopathy. TCRdb recomputed calls from the multiplex PCR reads with MiXCR, one row per CDR3 protein. Of fewer than 550,000 distinct CDR3 sequences listed, approximately 14% are singletons. Sequencing used blood. The receptors were gathered from a woman between 18 and 29 years old with Graves' hyperthyroidism. The CDR3 runs from the conserved cysteine through the conserved F or W. A D gene is named only where the DNA matches it firmly. Size is stated for part of the rows, as once, few or many counts, or as a class when the clone is expanded.

abundance	d_gene	v_gene	j_gene	CDR3nt	CDR3aa
many	TRBD2	TRBV10-1	TRBJ2-3	TGCGCCAGCAGTGAAAGGAGCGGGATCACAGATACGCAGTATTTT	CASSERSGITDTQYF
many	NA	TRBV4-1	TRBJ1-6	TGCGCCAGCAGCTCAGGGGTCGGGAATTCACCCCTCCACTTT	CASSSGVGNSPLHF
NA	TRBD1	TRBV4-2	TRBJ2-6	TGTGCCAGCAGCCCGCGAAGGGTGACAGGGGGGACCTGGCACTCTGGGGCCAACGTCCTGACTTTC	CASSPRRVTGGTWHSGANVLTF
many	NA	TRBV2	TRBJ1-6	TGTGCCAGCAGGGAGGAATTGACAGGCAATTCACCCCTCCACTTT	CASREELTGNSPLHF
NA	NA	TRBV19	TRBJ2-2	TGTGCCAGTAGTACGGGAAATCTCGGGACCGGGGAGCTGTTTTTT	CASSTGNLGTGELFF
few	TRBD1	TRBV9	TRBJ1-2	TGTGCCAGCAGCGGAGGGACAGGGGTCTATGGCTACACCTTC	CASSGGTGVYGYTF
many	NA	TRBV7-9	TRBJ1-2	TGTGCCAGCAGCTCCGACAGGAGTTATGGCTACACCTTC	CASSSDRSYGYTF
many	TRBD1	TRBV13	TRBJ2-7	TGTGCCAGCAGCACAGGGGGGACCGAGCAGTACTTC	CASSTGGTEQYF
many	NA	TRBV11-2	TRBJ2-7	TGTGCCAGCAGCTTTTTAGCTGGCGGACGCTACGAGCAGTACTTC	CASSFLAGGRYEQYF
NA	TRBD1	TRBV25-1	TRBJ2-5	TGTGCCAGCAGTGGCCGGGACAGGGTCTGGGGCGAGACCCAGTACTTC	CASSGRDRVWGETQYF
many	NA	TRBV10-3	TRBJ1-2	TGTGCCATTAATCCCCGGACGGGGGTCGGTGGCTACACCTTC	CAINPRTGVGGYTF
many	TRBD1	TRBV7-2	TRBJ1-2	TGTGCCAGCAGCCTCGACAGGGGATACGGCGGCTACACCTTC	CASSLDRGYGGYTF
many	NA	TRBV20-1	TRBJ2-7	TGCAGTGCTATTAGGGACTCCAGGCAGTACTTC	CSAIRDSRQYF
few	NA	TRBV7-8	TRBJ1-2	TGTGCCAGCAGCTTAGGTGAGGTCTATGGCTACACCTTC	CASSLGEVYGYTF
many	NA	TRBV6-1	TRBJ2-7	TGTGCCAGCAGTGAAAATCTTGGACTTACCTACGAGCAGTACTTC	CASSENLGLTYEQYF
few	NA	TRBV4-2	TRBJ2-5	TGTGCCAGCAGCCAAGGAGAGGGGCCAACGGGGGAGACCCAGTACTTC	CASSQGEGPTGETQYF
few	TRBD2	TRBV9	TRBJ2-1	TGTGCCAGCAGCGTATCCGGACTAGCGGGCCATGAGCAGTTCTTC	CASSVSGLAGHEQFF
many	NA	TRBV27	TRBJ2-3	TGTGCCAGCAGGAAATCTTTAGGGGATACGCAGTATTTT	CASRKSLGDTQYF
NA	NA	TRBV7-9	TRBJ1-2	TGTGCCAGCAGCTTATCCCTGGAAGGGGGATCGAGGGGCTACACCTTC	CASSLSLEGGSRGYTF
few	NA	TRBV4-1	TRBJ1-6	TGCGCCAGCAGCCAAGGGGACACTTACTCCTATAATTCACCCCTCCACTTT	CASSQGDTYSYNSPLHF
many	NA	TRBV20-1	TRBJ2-3	TGCAGTGCTAGATCGTCGCGGCTCACAGATACGCAGTATTTT	CSARSSRLTDTQYF
many	TRBD1	TRBV6-1	TRBJ2-4	TGTGCCAGCAGGCCGAGGACAGGGAAGAAAAACATTCAGTACTTC	CASRPRTGKKNIQYF
once	TRBD1	TRBV12-3/TRBV12-4	TRBJ1-5	TGTGCCAGCAATGGACAGGGCCACAATCAGCCCCAGCATTTT	CASNGQGHNQPQHF
many	TRBD1	TRBV7-3	TRBJ2-3	TGTGCCAGCAGCTTAAAAACAGGGGGAGCAGATACGCAGTATTTT	CASSLKTGGADTQYF
NA	NA	TRBV20-1	TRBJ2-3	TGCAGTGCTATGGCGGGACAAGGCACAGATACGCAGTATTTT	CSAMAGQGTDTQYF
many	NA	TRBV30	TRBJ2-3	TGTGCCTGTACCTTTCTCCGTGCGCAGTATTTT	CACTFLRAQYF
many	TRBD2	TRBV6-6	TRBJ2-7	TGTGCCAGCAGTTACTCGGGAGGTCTAGCGGGGAACGAGCAGTACTTC	CASSYSGGLAGNEQYF
many	NA	TRBV3-1	TRBJ2-3	TGTGCCAGCAGCCAACCAGCCGGGGGTACGCAGTATTTT	CASSQPAGGTQYF
NA	NA	TRBV20-1	TRBJ2-3	TGCAGTGCTAGAGATGAGTCGACCAATACGCAGTATTTT	CSARDESTNTQYF
many	TRBD1	TRBV7-9	TRBJ2-5	TGTGCCAGCAGTCGCCCGGGACAGGGAGGATTCCGGTACTTC	CASSRPGQGGFRYF
many	TRBD1	TRBV19	TRBJ1-6	TGTGCCAGTAGTTTTTACCCTGCGGACAGGGGGGACCTAAGGGGTTCACCCCTCCACTTT	CASSFYPADRGDLRGSPLHF
many	NA	TRBV5-6	TRBJ1-5	TGTGCCAGCAGCTTTGGGACGGATTCCTCCGCTAATCAGCCCCAGCATTTT	CASSFGTDSSANQPQHF
NA	NA	TRBV5-6	TRBJ2-2	TGTGCCAGCAGCCCCGGAGGAGCGAATTCTGGACGGGAGCTGTTTTTT	CASSPGGANSGRELFF
few	TRBD1	TRBV20-1	TRBJ2-5	TGCAGTGCTCTAACAGGGGGCGGAGGCGAGACCCAGTACTTC	CSALTGGGGETQYF
NA	NA	TRBV12-3/TRBV12-4	TRBJ1-5	TGTGCCAGGGGGGACGCCACCCCTACCCAGCATTTT	CARGDATPTQHF
many	TRBD1	TRBV29-1	TRBJ1-2	TGCAGCGTGGGGGACAGGGGCTATGGCTACACCTTC	CSVGDRGYGYTF
many	NA	TRBV6-5	TRBJ1-4	TGTGCCAGCAGTTACTCGATAACAGAAAAACTGTTTTTT	CASSYSITEKLFF
few	NA	TRBV7-9	TRBJ2-4	TGTGCCAGCAGCTTCGGGGGCCTAGCCAAAAACATTCAGTACTTC	CASSFGGLAKNIQYF
many	NA	TRBV18	TRBJ2-7	TGTGCCAGCTCACCTGGCCGCCGCACCTACGAGCAGTACTTC	CASSPGRRTYEQYF
NA	NA	TRBV12-3/TRBV12-4	TRBJ2-1	TGTGCCAGCAGTTTAAAAGCACCCTCCTACAATGAGCAGTTCTTC	CASSLKAPSYNEQFF